Below, one TCR beta chain is given with its context. The sample comes from a study of T-cell reconstitution after alpha-beta-depleted transplantation in children. V was pared by 3 bases and J by 5 bases, with 12 bases between. The CDR3 loop spans 14 amino acids. Germline CDR1 is KGHDR and CDR2 is SFDVKD. Library preparation (for TCRbeta) was performed with unique molecular identifiers. From the PCR reads, TCRdb called clonotypes with MiXCR, one entry per CDR3 protein. The sample yields approximately 590,000 distinct CDR3 sequences, more than 9% seen once. The receptor was isolated from a human donor who donated a stem cell graft to a child with acute myeloid leukemia. The rearrangement joins TRBV24-1 to TRBJ1-1, with D tentatively TRBD1 (5 bases). The input for sequencing was PBMCs from the stem cell graft donor, taken from the stem cell graft. CDR3 loop: CATSDAGPGTEAFF. CDR3 bases: TGTGCCACCAGTGATGCGGGGCCGGGGACTGAAGCTTTCTTT.